The clone carrying this T cell receptor (beta chain) was counted between two and nine times. Its antigen is not known. The CDR3 has 12 residues. Germline lookup yields CDR1 SQVTM and CDR2 ANQGSEA. The ends were cut back, 6 bases at V and 8 bases at J, with 14 bases in the middle. The source of the sample is a study of regulatory T cells in long-lasting Graves disease. Arm-PCR of CDR3 regions and iRepertoire HTBI primers were used to build TCR beta libraries. In TCRdb, the multiplex PCR reads were re-called with MiXCR into one record per CDR3 protein. The sample has about 500,000 distinct CDR3 sequences, around 12% seen once; the top ten hold roughly 8.9%. The study, taken as a whole, reports: Public clonotype sharing was higher in persistent than newly diagnosed patients.

As for time point: newly diagnosed GD, antithyroid drugs for less than 3 months. Construction of the TCR library relied on RNA isolated from PBMCs. This sample was also put to use in a study of T cells in Graves' hyperthyroidism and ophthalmopathy. That source notes: An initial round of RT-PCR targeting the TCR CDR3 relied on the HTBI primer set.

The material was peripheral blood mononuclear cells (PBMCs), obtained at new diagnosis, from a patient treated with antithyroid drugs. This TCR was sampled from a woman aged 30 to 39 with Graves disease. The chain carries TRBV29-1 and TRBJ2-1; D might be TRBD1 or TRBD2, each matching 7 bases. The CDR3 region is CSVRQGGDEQFF. In nucleotides, the CDR3 is TGCAGCGTCCGACAGGGAGGGGATGAGCAGTTCTTC.